This is a list of T cell receptor beta chains from one sample in a study of graft-versus-host responses after intestinal transplantation. Clones were read by immunoSEQ multiplex PCR, and TCRdb kept only the in-frame ones, dropping some. The profile shows about 99,000 clones, roughly 92% of them singletons. Their specific antigens are unknown. The input for sequencing was unstimulated CD8+ T cells sorted from spleen or lymph node cells, taken before transplant. These receptors came from a human donor who was the organ donor for an intestinal transplant. Each CDR3 is given with its conserved first and last residue. A D gene is named only where the DNA matches it firmly. Rows give clone size only sometimes, using once, few, many, or a class for an expanded clone.

TRBJ1-1 | - | TRBV29-1 | - | CSVVLRRGAEAFF | TGCAGCGTTGTTCTCCGGAGGGGCGCTGAAGCTTTCTTT
TRBJ1-2 | - | TRBV29-1 | - | CSAARGRQGDYGYTF | TGCAGCGCCGCCAGGGGCAGGCAGGGAGACTATGGCTACACCTTC
TRBJ1-5 | - | TRBV27 | - | CASSFGPVSSNQPQHF | TGTGCCAGCAGTTTTGGGCCCGTCAGTAGCAATCAGCCCCAGCATTTT
TRBJ2-3 | TRBD2 | TRBV13 | - | CASSGPAGGSTDTQYF | TGTGCCAGCTCGGGTCCAGCGGGGGGTAGCACAGATACGCAGTATTTT
TRBJ2-7 | - | TRBV11-3 | - | CASSGRFRYEQYF | TGTGCCAGCAGCGGCAGGTTCCGGTACGAGCAGTACTTC
TRBJ1-5 | - | TRBV4-2 | - | CASSLVVGGRNQPQHF | TGTGCCAGCAGCCTCGTGGTAGGGGGTCGCAATCAGCCCCAGCATTTT
TRBJ2-3 | TRBD2 | TRBV4-1 | - | CASSQEPAGSTDTQYF | TGCGCCAGCAGCCAAGAGCCAGCGGGGAGCACAGATACGCAGTATTTT
TRBJ2-1 | - | TRBV27 | - | CASSIADAYNEQFF | TGTGCCAGCAGTATAGCCGACGCCTACAATGAGCAGTTCTTC
TRBJ1-5 | - | TRBV27 | - | CATRRGSNQPQHF | TGTGCCACCCGACGGGGGAGCAATCAGCCCCAGCATTTT
TRBJ2-7 | TRBD1 | TRBV7-8 | - | CASSLGAGGNAYEQYF | TGTGCCAGCAGCTTAGGAGCAGGGGGCAACGCCTACGAGCAGTACTTC
TRBJ1-1 | TRBD1 | TRBV7-6 | - | CASSLAATGIEAFF | TGTGCCAGCAGCTTAGCAGCGACAGGGATTGAAGCTTTCTTT
TRBJ1-2 | TRBD1 | TRBV13 | - | CASSARQGEWDNDGYTF | TGTGCCAGCAGCGCCCGACAGGGAGAGTGGGATAACGATGGCTACACCTTC
TRBJ1-2 | - | TRBV14 | - | CASSQDRLSLGLPYGYTF | TGTGCCAGCAGCCAAGATCGTTTAAGTTTGGGACTTCCTTATGGCTACACCTTC
TRBJ2-1 | TRBD2 | TRBV9 | - | CASSGLAGAHNEQFF | TGTGCCAGCAGCGGACTAGCGGGAGCTCACAATGAGCAGTTCTTC
TRBJ2-1 | TRBD1 | TRBV30 | once | CAWGAPPTGGYNEQFF | TGTGCCTGGGGGGCCCCGCCGACAGGGGGGTACAATGAGCAGTTCTTC
TRBJ2-7 | - | TRBV28 | - | CASSSNQGLAYEQYF | TGTGCCAGCAGTTCGAACCAGGGGTTAGCGTACGAGCAGTACTTC
TRBJ2-2 | TRBD1 | TRBV5-1 | few | CASSLRDRGPTGELFF | TGCGCCAGCAGCTTGAGGGACAGGGGACCGACCGGGGAGCTGTTTTTT
TRBJ1-1 | - | TRBV2 | few | CASSLNSNTEAFF | TGTGCCAGCAGTTTAAACAGCAACACTGAAGCTTTCTTT
TRBJ2-3 | - | TRBV29-1 | once | CSVVSGPDTQYF | TGCAGCGTTGTTTCGGGTCCAGATACGCAGTATTTT
TRBJ2-7 | TRBD1 | TRBV6-1 | - | CASSGTGTGIYEQYF | TGTGCCAGCAGTGGCACCGGGACAGGGATCTACGAGCAGTACTTC
TRBJ2-1 | TRBD2 | TRBV7-2 | once | CASSSQSASGSWDEQFF | TGTGCCAGCAGCTCACAGTCCGCTAGCGGGAGTTGGGATGAGCAGTTCTTC
TRBJ2-2 | TRBD2 | TRBV28 | - | CASSLLPGTSGRTGELFF | TGTGCCAGCAGCCTGCTCCCCGGGACTAGCGGGCGCACCGGGGAGCTGTTTTTT
TRBJ1-4 | TRBD1 | TRBV10-1 | few | CARDRDEDEKLFF | TGCGCCCGCGACAGGGACGAAGATGAAAAACTGTTTTTT
TRBJ2-1 | TRBD2 | TRBV6-4 | - | CASSATSGRSYNEQFF | TGTGCCAGCAGCGCTACTAGCGGGAGGTCGTACAATGAGCAGTTCTTC
TRBJ2-1 | - | TRBV5-6 | - | CASSLVAGSYNEQFF | TGTGCCAGCAGCTTGGTGGCGGGCTCCTACAATGAGCAGTTCTTC
TRBJ1-1 | - | TRBV5-1 | - | CASSLVGTRISFF | TGCGCCAGCAGCTTGGTGGGGACACGGATATCTTTCTTT
TRBJ1-5 | - | TRBV19 | - | CATKRGTQPQHF | TGTGCCACCAAACGGGGGACTCAGCCCCAGCATTTT
TRBJ1-1 | TRBD1 | TRBV2 | - | CASPRGNRGFPGGTEAFF | TGTGCCAGCCCCAGAGGGAACAGGGGCTTCCCGGGAGGGACTGAAGCTTTCTTT
TRBJ2-2 | TRBD2 | TRBV2 | - | CASSWTSGRPDTGELFF | TGTGCCAGCAGCTGGACTAGCGGGAGGCCGGACACCGGGGAGCTGTTTTTT
TRBJ1-4 | - | TRBV4-1 | - | CASSRQVLNEKLFF | TGCGCCAGCAGCCGACAGGTTCTTAATGAAAAACTGTTTTTT
TRBJ2-1 | - | TRBV5-1 | - | CASSQTSGNNEQFF | TGCGCCAGCAGCCAAACCTCCGGGAACAATGAGCAGTTCTTC
TRBJ2-2 | TRBD1 | TRBV9 | - | CASSTDREDAGELFF | TGTGCCAGCAGCACGGACAGGGAAGATGCCGGGGAGCTGTTTTTT
TRBJ1-2 | - | TRBV7-9 | - | CASSLETRVRYGYTF | TGTGCCAGCAGCTTAGAAACGAGGGTGCGATATGGCTACACCTTC
TRBJ2-7 | TRBD1 | TRBV5-4 | - | CASSLLDRAPYEQYF | TGTGCCAGCAGCTTACTTGACAGGGCCCCCTACGAGCAGTACTTC
TRBJ2-3 | - | TRBV7-8 | - | CASSLGASSITDTQYF | TGTGCCAGCAGCTTAGGGGCTTCCTCTATTACCGATACGCAGTATTTT
TRBJ1-4 | - | TRBV5-6 | - | CASSLGVIAANEKLFF | TGTGCCAGCAGCTTGGGGGTGATTGCAGCGAATGAAAAACTGTTTTTT
TRBJ2-7 | TRBD2 | TRBV13 | - | CASSEQNLAGGEYEQYF | TGTGCCAGCAGCGAACAAAATCTAGCGGGAGGGGAATACGAGCAGTACTTC
TRBJ1-5 | - | TRBV27 | - | CASSLMGDFQPQHF | TGTGCCAGCAGTTTAATGGGGGACTTTCAGCCCCAGCATTTT
TRBJ2-6 | TRBD1 | TRBV29-1 | - | CSVEDGDRRSSGANVLTF | TGCAGCGTTGAAGATGGGGACAGACGGTCGTCTGGGGCCAACGTCCTGACTTTC
TRBJ2-7 | TRBD2 | TRBV28 | - | CASRLPRTSGIYEQYF | TGTGCCAGCAGGCTGCCTCGGACTAGCGGGATTTACGAGCAGTACTTC
TRBJ2-5 | - | TRBV7-9 | - | CASSFTGTKMGGPQETQYF | TGTGCCAGCAGCTTTACCGGGACCAAAATGGGAGGACCCCAAGAGACCCAGTACTTC
TRBJ2-1 | TRBD1 | TRBV11-3 | - | CASSLGGTGMFNEQFF | TGTGCCAGCAGCTTAGGGGGGACAGGGATGTTCAATGAGCAGTTCTTC
TRBJ1-2 | - | TRBV25-1 | - | CASSERGERGYTF | TGTGCCAGCAGTGAACGGGGGGAACGTGGCTACACCTTC
TRBJ2-5 | - | TRBV15 | - | CATSFRGGGQETQYF | TGTGCCACCAGCTTCCGGGGAGGGGGACAAGAGACCCAGTACTTC
TRBJ2-1 | - | TRBV5-6 | few | CASSFRRGYNEQFF | TGTGCCAGCAGCTTTAGGCGGGGCTACAATGAGCAGTTCTTC
TRBJ2-2 | - | TRBV13 | once | CASSLNFGTGELFF | TGTGCCAGCAGCTTGAACTTCGGCACCGGGGAGCTGTTTTTT
TRBJ2-1 | - | TRBV6-5 | - | CASSYSRYSYNEQFF | TGTGCCAGCAGTTACTCCCGCTACTCCTACAATGAGCAGTTCTTC
TRBJ1-2 | - | TRBV29-1 | - | CSVYQGRDYGYTF | TGCAGCGTTTATCAGGGCCGGGACTATGGCTACACCTTC
TRBJ2-7 | - | TRBV25-1 | - | CASSEYMEGGYEQYF | TGTGCCAGCAGTGAATATATGGAAGGCGGCTACGAGCAGTACTTC
TRBJ1-1 | - | TRBV27 | - | CASSLYDRFGTEAFF | TGTGCCAGCAGTTTATATGACAGGTTTGGCACTGAAGCTTTCTTT
TRBJ1-1 | - | TRBV18 | - | CASSPMTGPTEAFF | TGTGCCAGCTCACCGATGACAGGTCCCACTGAAGCTTTCTTT
TRBJ1-6 | - | TRBV27 | - | CASSSLSSYNSPLHF | TGTGCCAGCAGTTCACTGAGCTCCTATAATTCACCCCTCCACTTT
TRBJ2-7 | TRBD2 | TRBV27 | - | CASSLGGSTYEQYF | TGTGCCAGCAGTTTAGGCGGGAGCACCTACGAGCAGTACTTC
TRBJ2-7 | TRBD1 | TRBV19 | - | CASSMAGDRGYEQYF | TGTGCCAGTAGTATGGCCGGGGACAGGGGTTACGAGCAGTACTTC
TRBJ2-3 | - | TRBV29-1 | - | CSVELSRYGTDTQYF | TGCAGCGTTGAACTTTCCAGGTATGGCACAGATACGCAGTATTTT
TRBJ1-2 | - | TRBV18 | - | CASSPPSGVIYGYTF | TGTGCCAGCTCACCCCCGTCAGGGGTTATCTATGGCTACACCTTC
TRBJ2-7 | - | TRBV7-8 | - | CASSFVSGDEQYF | TGTGCCAGCAGCTTTGTATCGGGGGACGAGCAGTACTTC
TRBJ2-7 | TRBD1 | TRBV7-2 | once | CASSLGGQGIYEQYF | TGTGCCAGCAGCTTAGGCGGACAGGGGATCTACGAGCAGTACTTC